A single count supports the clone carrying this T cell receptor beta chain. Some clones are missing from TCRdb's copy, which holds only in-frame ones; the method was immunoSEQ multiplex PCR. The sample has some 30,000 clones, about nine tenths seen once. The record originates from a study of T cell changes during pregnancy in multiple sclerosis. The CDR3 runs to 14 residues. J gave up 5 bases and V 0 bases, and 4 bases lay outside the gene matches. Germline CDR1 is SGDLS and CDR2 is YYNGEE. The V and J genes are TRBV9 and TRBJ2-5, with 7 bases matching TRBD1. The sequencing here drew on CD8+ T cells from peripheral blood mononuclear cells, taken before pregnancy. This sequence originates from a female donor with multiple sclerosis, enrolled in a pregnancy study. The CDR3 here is CASSVGGGRETQYF. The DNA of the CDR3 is TGTGCCAGCAGCGTAGGAGGGGGCAGGGAGACCCAGTACTTC.